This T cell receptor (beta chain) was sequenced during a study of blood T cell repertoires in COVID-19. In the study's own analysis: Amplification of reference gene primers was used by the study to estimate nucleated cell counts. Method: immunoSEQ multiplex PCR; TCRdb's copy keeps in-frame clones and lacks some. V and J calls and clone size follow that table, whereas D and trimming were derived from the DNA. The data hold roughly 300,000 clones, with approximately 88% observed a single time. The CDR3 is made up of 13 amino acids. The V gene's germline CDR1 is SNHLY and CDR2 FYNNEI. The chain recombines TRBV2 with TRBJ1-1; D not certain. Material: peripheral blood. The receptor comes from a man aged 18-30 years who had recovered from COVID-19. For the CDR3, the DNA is TGTGCTAAAACTAGGGCGATGAACACTGAAGCTTTCTTT. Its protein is CAKTRAMNTEAFF.